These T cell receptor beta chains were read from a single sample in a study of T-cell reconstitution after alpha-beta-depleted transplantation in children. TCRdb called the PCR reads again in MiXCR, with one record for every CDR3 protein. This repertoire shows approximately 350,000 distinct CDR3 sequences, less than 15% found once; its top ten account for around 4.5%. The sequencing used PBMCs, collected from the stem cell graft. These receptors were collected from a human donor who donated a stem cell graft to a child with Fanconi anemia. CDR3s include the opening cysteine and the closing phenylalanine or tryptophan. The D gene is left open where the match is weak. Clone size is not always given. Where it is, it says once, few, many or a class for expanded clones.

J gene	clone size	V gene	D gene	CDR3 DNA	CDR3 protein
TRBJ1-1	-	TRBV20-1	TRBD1	TGCAGTGCTAGAGATGGGGGACAGGTGAACACTGAAGCTTTCTTT	CSARDGGQVNTEAFF
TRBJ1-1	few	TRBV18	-	TGTGCCAGCTCACCATTCAGGGAGGACACTGAAGCTTTCTTT	CASSPFREDTEAFF
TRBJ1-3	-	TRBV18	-	TGTGCCAGCTCACCCGGACATTTCTCTGGAAACACCATATATTTT	CASSPGHFSGNTIYF
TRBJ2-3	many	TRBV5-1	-	TGCGCCAGTGGAACAGGGAACACAGATACGCAGTATTTT	CASGTGNTDTQYF
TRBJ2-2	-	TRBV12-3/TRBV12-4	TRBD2	TGTGCCAGCAGTCCGGGGGGTTCCGCGAACACCGGGGAGCTGTTTTTT	CASSPGGSANTGELFF
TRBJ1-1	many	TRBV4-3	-	TGCGCCAGCAGCCAAGGCTTTAGGAGGGGTCTGAACACTGAAGCTTTCTTT	CASSQGFRRGLNTEAFF
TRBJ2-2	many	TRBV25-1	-	TGTGCCAGCAGTGATTTCTCGAGGTCCGGGGAGCTGTTTTTT	CASSDFSRSGELFF
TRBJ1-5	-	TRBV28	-	TGTGCCAGCAGCAGCCTCGATAGCAATCAGCCCCAGCATTTT	CASSSLDSNQPQHF
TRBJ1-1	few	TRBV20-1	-	TGCAGTGCGACAAGACCGGATCTAGGCACTGAAGCTTTCTTT	CSATRPDLGTEAFF
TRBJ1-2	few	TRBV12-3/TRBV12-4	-	TGTGCCAGCAACTTGGGGGGGAACTATGGCTACACCTTC	CASNLGGNYGYTF
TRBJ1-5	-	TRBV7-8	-	TGTGCCAGCAGCTTTGTCAGGGGCCAGCCCCAGCATTTT	CASSFVRGQPQHF
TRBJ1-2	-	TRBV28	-	TGTGCCAGCAGTTTAATATTACTAAACTATGGCTACACCTTC	CASSLILLNYGYTF
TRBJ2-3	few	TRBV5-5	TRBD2	TGTGCCAGCAGCTTTTTAGTAGCGGGGGGGCAAGATACGCAGTATTTT	CASSFLVAGGQDTQYF
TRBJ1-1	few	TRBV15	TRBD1	TGTGCCACCAGCAGAGATGGGACAGGGGGTCTTAACACTGAAGCTTTCTTT	CATSRDGTGGLNTEAFF
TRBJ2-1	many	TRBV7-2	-	TGTGCCAGCAGCGTCCGGGACTGGCAGTTCTTC	CASSVRDWQFF
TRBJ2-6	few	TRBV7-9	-	TGTGCCAGCAGCTCGGGACCAAGCTCTGGGGCCAACGTCCTGACTTTC	CASSSGPSSGANVLTF
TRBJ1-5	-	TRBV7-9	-	TGTGCCAGCAGCTCTGACAGCTACAATCAGCCCCAGCATTTT	CASSSDSYNQPQHF
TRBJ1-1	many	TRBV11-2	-	TGTGCCAGCAGCAAGATGGGACCGGTGGGCACTGAAGCTTTCTTT	CASSKMGPVGTEAFF
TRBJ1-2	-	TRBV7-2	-	TGTGCCAGCGGTCAGAGAGGCTATGGCTACACCTTC	CASGQRGYGYTF
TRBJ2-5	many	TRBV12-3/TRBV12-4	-	TGTGCCAGCAGTTTAACGGGACCTGCGGAGACCCAGTACTTC	CASSLTGPAETQYF
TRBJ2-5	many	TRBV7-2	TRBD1	TGTGCCAGCAGCTGGGACAGGTACCAAGAGACCCAGTACTTC	CASSWDRYQETQYF
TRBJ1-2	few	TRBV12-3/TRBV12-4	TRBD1	TGTGCCAGCAGCGAACAGGGGGGTAGGAACTATGGCTACACCTTC	CASSEQGGRNYGYTF
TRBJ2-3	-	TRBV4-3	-	TGCGCCAGCAGCCAAGATGGGGAGGACATAGATACGCAGTATTTT	CASSQDGEDIDTQYF
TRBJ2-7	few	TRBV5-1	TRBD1	TGCGCCAGCAGCTGGGGGACAGGGACCTCCTACGAGCAGTACTTC	CASSWGTGTSYEQYF
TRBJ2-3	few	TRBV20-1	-	TGCAGTGCCCAAAGGGCGACCTTCACAGATACGCAGTATTTT	CSAQRATFTDTQYF
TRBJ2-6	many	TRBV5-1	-	TGCGCCAGCAGTTTCCCTCCTGGGGGTACTGGGGCCAACGTCCTGACTTTC	CASSFPPGGTGANVLTF
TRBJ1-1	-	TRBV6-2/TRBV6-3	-	TGTGCCAGCAGTTTAACCAGGGCAGGCACTGAAGCTTTCTTT	CASSLTRAGTEAFF
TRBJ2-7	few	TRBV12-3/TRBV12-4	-	TGTGCCAGCAGGACCGGGACAAACTACGAGCAGTACTTC	CASRTGTNYEQYF
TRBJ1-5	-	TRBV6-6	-	TGTGCCACCTCTACCGGTAGCAATCAGCCCCAGCATTTT	CATSTGSNQPQHF
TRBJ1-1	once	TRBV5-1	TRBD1	TGCGCCAGCAGCTTGTTGGGACAGACTATGAACACTGAAGCTTTCTTT	CASSLLGQTMNTEAFF
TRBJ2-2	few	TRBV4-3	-	TGCGCCAGCAGCCCCCGGGAATTGGGAGCCGGGGAGCTGTTTTTT	CASSPRELGAGELFF
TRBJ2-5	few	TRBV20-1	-	TGCAGTGCCAGAGACAGACTTTTCCAAGAGACCCAGTACTTC	CSARDRLFQETQYF
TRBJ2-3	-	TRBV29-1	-	TGCAGCGTTGATAAAGGTTACCCAGATACGCAGTATTTT	CSVDKGYPDTQYF
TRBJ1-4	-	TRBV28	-	TGTGCCAGCAGTTTATACGAGTTTGGAGAACTGTTTTTT	CASSLYEFGELFF
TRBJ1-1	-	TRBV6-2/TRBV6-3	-	TGTGCCAGCAGCCACGGGATCGCCGAAGCTTTCTTT	CASSHGIAEAFF
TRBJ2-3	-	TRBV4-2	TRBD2	TGTGCCAGCAGCCAGGGGAGCGGGGTCCATTCAGATACGCAGTATTTT	CASSQGSGVHSDTQYF
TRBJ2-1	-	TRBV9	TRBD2	TGTGCCAGCAGCGACGACTCTAGCGGGAGCTCCTACAATGAGCAGTTCTTC	CASSDDSSGSSYNEQFF
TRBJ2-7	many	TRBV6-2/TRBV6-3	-	TGTGCCAGCAGTTACTCGCACGAGCAGTACTTC	CASSYSHEQYF
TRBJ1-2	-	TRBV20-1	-	TGCAGTGCTAGAGCGTTAAACTATGGCTACACCTTC	CSARALNYGYTF
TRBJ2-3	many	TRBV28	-	TGTGCCAGCAACAAAAATGGAGATACGCAGTATTTT	CASNKNGDTQYF
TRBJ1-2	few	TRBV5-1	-	TGCGCCAGCAAGTCTGGAGGGGGAGCCCCCTATGGCTACACCTTC	CASKSGGGAPYGYTF
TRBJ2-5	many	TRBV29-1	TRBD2	TGCAGCGTTGAGCTAGCGGGTACTATCCAAGAGACCCAGTACTTC	CSVELAGTIQETQYF
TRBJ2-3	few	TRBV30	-	TGTGCCTGGAGTGATGTTGGGGGCCCAGATACGCAGTATTTT	CAWSDVGGPDTQYF
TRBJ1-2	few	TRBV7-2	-	TGTGCCAGCAGCGTGATCACAGGAAGTTATGGCTACACCTTC	CASSVITGSYGYTF
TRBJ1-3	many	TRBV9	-	TGTGCCAGCAGCGTAGACAGCAAAGACTCTGGAAACACCATATATTTT	CASSVDSKDSGNTIYF